The 18 T cell receptor beta chains below come from one sample, sequenced in a study of blood T cell repertoires in COVID-19. TCRdb's copy holds only in-frame clones and misses some; the assay was immunoSEQ multiplex PCR. The top ten clones hold approximately 20% of a sample with over 100,000 clones, around 88% of them seen once. The sequenced sample consisted of peripheral blood. The origin of the receptors is a human donor with acute or convalescent COVID-19. The donor label of this sample is uncertain.

The chain links TRBV13 to TRBJ2-1, with D perhaps TRBD1 (5 bases). Germline-derived CDR1 and CDR2 are PRHDT and FYEKMQ (reference sequence). The CDR3 consists of 16 residues. V was pared by 5 bases and J by 2 bases, with 16 bases between. The CDR3 is CASSRRQFLAYNEQFF. The CDR3 coding sequence is TGTGCCAGCAGCCGAAGACAGTTTTTGGCCTACAATGAGCAGTTCTTC.

DNA of the CDR3: TGTGCCAGCAGTCGTGCAATGCGCCGAGGTGGATATGGCTACACCTTC. Translated: CASSRAMRRGGYGYTF. This rearrangement joins TRBV6-2 or TRBV6-3 to TRBJ1-2, with D hard to call. V was clipped by 5 bases and J by 5 bases, with 21 bases between them. CDR3 length equals 16 residues. CDR1 and CDR2 (germline): MNHEY, SVGEGT.

This clone has more than one count but fewer than ten. CDR3 region: CASSLGGQASSGNTIYF. CDR3 nucleotides: TGTGCCAGCAGCTTAGGAGGACAGGCGAGCTCTGGAAACACCATATATTTT. This rearrangement joins TRBV7-9 to TRBJ1-3, with 7 bases lining up with TRBD1. The germline gives CDR1 SEHNR, CDR2 FQNEAQ (reference sequence). V lost 1 base and J lost 0; bases outside the gene matches: 6. This CDR3 is 17 amino acids long.

The rearrangement links TRBV11-3 to TRBJ2-2; tentatively, D is TRBD2 (6 bases). Trimming pared 4 bases from V and 5 bases from J, leaving 17 bases between. From germline, CDR1 is SGHNT and CDR2 YENEEA. The length of the CDR3 is 16 residues. CDR3 nucleotides: TGTGCCAGCAGCTCCCCCGGGAGTTCGGAGACCGGGGAGCTGTTTTTT. Protein: CASSSPGSSETGELFF.

This rearrangement joins TRBV18 to TRBJ1-2; 12 bases align to TRBD1. With V trimmed by 5 bases and J by 3 bases, 4 bases remained unmatched. The CDR3 sequence is 15 residues long. Germline V gene data show CDR1 as KGHSH and CDR2 as LQKENI. The CDR3 DNA reads TGTGCCAGCTCAGGCGGGACAGGGGGCTACTATGGCTACACCTTC. This sequence encodes CASSGGTGGYYGYTF.

This rearrangement joins TRBV2 to TRBJ2-1; perhaps TRBD2 as D (6 bases). Deletions cut 2 bases from V and 1 base from J, with 12 bases between. Looked up from germline, CDR1 is SNHLY and CDR2 is FYNNEI. The CDR3 contains 16 residues. The CDR3 here is CASSEQAGLSYNEQFF. The DNA of the CDR3 is TGTGCCAGCAGTGAACAGGCGGGACTTTCCTACAATGAGCAGTTCTTC.

About this clone itself: Other DNA variants within this sample encode the same CDR3. The V call is TRBV28, the J call TRBJ1-2; D uncertain. The CDR3 consists of 13 residues. Germline CDR1 reads MDHEN; CDR2 reads SYDVKM. The germline V and J ends were trimmed by 2 bases and 4 bases, with 8 bases remaining between them. The CDR3 is CASSLAGGYGYTF. The CDR3 DNA reads TGTGCCAGCAGTTTAGCCGGAGGCTATGGCTACACCTTC.

This chain uses TRBV2 with TRBJ2-5; 8 bases line up with TRBD1. V shed 6 bases, J shed 4 bases, and the junction held 4 bases outside the gene matches. Germline V lookup: CDR1 SNHLY, CDR2 FYNNEI. The CDR3 has 13 amino acids. CDR3 loop: CASRYDRGETQYF. The CDR3 DNA reads as TGTGCCAGCAGATACGACAGGGGAGAGACCCAGTACTTC.

V is TRBV19 and J is TRBJ1-5; D may be TRBD1 (6 bases). The germline V gene has CDR1 LNHDA and CDR2 SQIVND (reference sequence). CDR3 length equals 13 residues. Trimming stripped 9 bases from V and 8 bases from J, with 17 bases between. DNA for the CDR3: TGTGCCAGGGAAACAGGGAGTGGAGAGCCCCAGCATTTT. Its translation: CARETGSGEPQHF.

The gene calls are TRBV11-2 and TRBJ1-3, with no clear D. The CDR3 contains 17 residues. The V gene's germline CDR1 is SGHAT and CDR2 FQNNGV. The V end was cut by 7 bases, the J end by 0 bases, with 19 bases between. The CDR3 here is CASTTIGEASSGNTIYF. The CDR3 DNA is TGTGCCAGCACCACGATCGGAGAGGCTAGCTCTGGAAACACCATATATTTT.

The V call is TRBV18, the J call TRBJ1-6; 10 bases fit TRBD1. Trimming at V came to 3 bases and at J to 9 bases, leaving 5 bases not matched to a gene. Germline values: CDR1 KGHSH, CDR2 LQKENI. The CDR3 sequence is 15 residues long. The CDR3 DNA follows: TGTGCCAGCTCACCGGGGGGACAGGGGTTTTCACCCCTCCACTTT. Protein product: CASSPGGQGFSPLHF.

The rearrangement joins TRBV7-9 to TRBJ2-3; 9 bases map to TRBD2. V lost 5 bases to trimming and J lost 2 bases; unmatched junction nucleotides: 8. CDR3 length equals 16 residues. Germline-derived CDR1 and CDR2 are SEHNR and FQNEAQ (reference sequence). The CDR3 region has the DNA TGTGCCAGCAGCGTCTTAGCGGGGGTCACCACAGATACGCAGTATTTT. Its translation is CASSVLAGVTTDTQYF.

This clone came up once. The CDR3 DNA sequence: TGCGCCAGCAGCTCCCTTCAGGGGCATGTCGACGAGCAGTACTTC. Translated, it gives CASSSLQGHVDEQYF. This chain links TRBV5-1 with TRBJ2-7, with a weak D call TRBD1 (6 bases). The CDR3 consists of 15 residues. From germline, CDR1 is SGHRS and CDR2 YFSETQ. The V and J ends lost 3 bases and 5 bases respectively, with 18 bases between them.

This clone was observed a single time. This rearrangement joins TRBV6-4 to TRBJ2-1, with a weak D call TRBD1 (6 bases). Germline CDR1 MRHNA, CDR2 SNTAGT. Trimming cost V 5 bases and J 4 bases, with 15 bases left between them. CDR3 length: 15 amino acids. The CDR3 spells CASSRTQDRYNEQFF. In nucleotides, the CDR3 is TGTGCCAGCAGTCGCACCCAGGACAGATACAATGAGCAGTTCTTC.

This chain links TRBV28 with TRBJ1-1, with D uncertain. Germline CDR1 reads MDHEN; CDR2 reads SYDVKM. CDR3 length: 11 residues. The V end lost 6 bases, the J end lost 7 bases, and 9 bases lay between the germline ends. In DNA form, the CDR3 reads TGTGCCAGCAGAAGAAGGAGTGAAGCTTTCTTT. Residues: CASRRRSEAFF.

The J gene is TRBJ2-7, the V gene TRBV5-1, with TRBD2 matching 8 bases. The CDR3 runs 15 residues. Germline V lookup: CDR1 SGHRS, CDR2 YFSETQ. J lost 2 bases, V lost 5 bases, and 9 bases had no gene match. The CDR3 bases are TGCGCCAGCAGTCCTACGAGCGGGGGTACCTACGAGCAGTACTTC. This encodes CASSPTSGGTYEQYF.

V gene TRBV18 combines with J gene TRBJ2-5; 10 nucleotides line up with TRBD1. Looked up from germline, CDR1 is KGHSH and CDR2 is LQKENI. V was pared by 5 bases and J by 1 base, with 7 bases of the junction left unmatched. The CDR3 length is 16 residues. The CDR3 sequence is CASSTGTGVVQETQYF. CDR3 DNA sequence: TGTGCCAGCTCAACCGGGACAGGGGTTGTCCAAGAGACCCAGTACTTC.

The chain joins TRBV11-2 to TRBJ2-7, with a possible D match to TRBD1 (5 bases). This CDR3 has 14 amino acids. V gave up 10 bases and J gave up 0 bases, with 16 bases separating them. Germline V gives CDR1 SGHAT, CDR2 FQNNGV. The CDR3 nucleotides are TGTGCCACTGATGGGGCGGTGGGCTCCTACGAGCAGTACTTC. It is translated as CATDGAVGSYEQYF.